The source of this TCR beta chain is a study of T-cell reconstitution after alpha-beta-depleted transplantation in children. Study results and limitations: Newly made T cells mostly supplied T-cell counts and diversity one year after transplant. About two months after transplant, alpha-beta T cells reportedly came from several hundred expanded graft clones. The high TCRbeta diversity at day 60 in some patients came from surviving recipient T cells and thymic progenitors.

This clonotype was counted at least ten times. Its specificity is unknown. The CDR3 has 16 amino acids. After removal of 4 bases from V and 6 bases from J, the junction contained 11 bases not matched to a gene. In germline, CDR1 is SGDLS, CDR2 YYNGEE. Library preparation (for TCRbeta) was performed with unique molecular identifiers. TCRdb passed the PCR reads through MiXCR, listing each CDR3 protein once. This table has approximately 190,000 distinct CDR3 sequences, approximately 6% appearing once. The J gene is TRBJ2-1, the V gene TRBV9; 9 bases are shared with TRBD2. The input for sequencing was PBMCs, taken before TCRalphabeta/CD19-depleted stem cell transplant. This clonotype originated in a girl under three years old with combined immunodeficiency, due to receive a stem cell transplant. Here the CDR3 DNA reads TGTGCCAGCAGCTCAACCTCCGGGACTAGCTTCAATGAGCAGTTCTTC. This translates into CASSSTSGTSFNEQFF. Drawing the rest from reference TRBV9 and TRBJ2-1, the complete variable domain is DSGVTQTPKHLITATGQRVTLRCSPRSGDLSVYWYQQSLDQGLQFLIQYYNGEERAKGNILERFSAQQFPDLHSELNLSSLELGDSALYFCASSSTSGTSFNEQFFGPGTRLTVL.